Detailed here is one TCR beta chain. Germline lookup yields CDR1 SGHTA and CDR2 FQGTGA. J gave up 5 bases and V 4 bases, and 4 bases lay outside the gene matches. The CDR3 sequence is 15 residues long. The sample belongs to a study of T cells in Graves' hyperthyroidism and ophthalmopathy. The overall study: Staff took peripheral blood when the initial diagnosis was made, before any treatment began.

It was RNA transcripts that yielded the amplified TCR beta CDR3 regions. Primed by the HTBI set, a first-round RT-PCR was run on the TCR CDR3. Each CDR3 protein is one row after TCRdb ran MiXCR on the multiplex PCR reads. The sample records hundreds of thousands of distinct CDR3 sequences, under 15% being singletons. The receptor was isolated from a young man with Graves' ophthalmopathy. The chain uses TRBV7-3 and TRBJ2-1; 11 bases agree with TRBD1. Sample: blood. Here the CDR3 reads CASSSGTGGNNEQFF. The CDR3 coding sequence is TGTGCCAGCAGCTCTGGGACAGGGGGTAACAATGAGCAGTTCTTC.